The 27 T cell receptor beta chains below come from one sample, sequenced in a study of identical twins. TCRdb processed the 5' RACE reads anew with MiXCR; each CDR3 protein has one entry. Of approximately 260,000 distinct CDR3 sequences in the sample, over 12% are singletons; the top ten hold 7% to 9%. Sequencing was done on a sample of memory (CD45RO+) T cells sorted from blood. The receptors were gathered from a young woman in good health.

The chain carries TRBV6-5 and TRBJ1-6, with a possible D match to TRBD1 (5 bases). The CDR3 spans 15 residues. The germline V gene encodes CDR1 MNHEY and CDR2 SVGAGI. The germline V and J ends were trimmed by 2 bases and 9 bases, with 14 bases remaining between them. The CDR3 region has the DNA TGTGCCAGCAGTTACGGGGACGGGCAGAGTTCACCCCTCCACTTT. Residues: CASSYGDGQSSPLHF.

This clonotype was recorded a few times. CDR3 bases: TGCAGTGCTAGTCGGACGGTAGACTCCTACGAGCAGTACTTC. Amino acid sequence: CSASRTVDSYEQYF. The chain uses TRBV20-1 and TRBJ2-7; no reliable D call. The CDR3 is 14 residues long. From germline, CDR1 is DFQATT and CDR2 SNEGSKA (reference sequence). V lost 3 bases, J lost 0 bases, and 12 bases lay in between.

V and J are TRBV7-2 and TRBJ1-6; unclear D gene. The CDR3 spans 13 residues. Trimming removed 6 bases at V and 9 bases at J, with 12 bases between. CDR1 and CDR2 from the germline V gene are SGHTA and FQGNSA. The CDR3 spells CASRDYDGSPLHF. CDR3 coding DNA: TGTGCCAGCAGGGATTACGACGGTTCACCCCTCCACTTT.

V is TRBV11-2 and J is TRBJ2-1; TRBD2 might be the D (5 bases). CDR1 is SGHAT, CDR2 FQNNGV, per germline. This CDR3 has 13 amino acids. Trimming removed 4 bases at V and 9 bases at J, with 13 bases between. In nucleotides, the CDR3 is TGTGCCAGCAGCTACCAGAGGGTAGTTGAGCAGTTCTTC. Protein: CASSYQRVVEQFF.

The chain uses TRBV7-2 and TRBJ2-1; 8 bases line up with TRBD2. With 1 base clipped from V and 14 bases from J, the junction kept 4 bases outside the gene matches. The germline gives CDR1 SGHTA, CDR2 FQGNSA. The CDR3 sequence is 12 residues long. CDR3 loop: CASSLETSEEFF. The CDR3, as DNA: TGTGCCAGCAGCTTAGAGACTAGCGAGGAGTTCTTC.

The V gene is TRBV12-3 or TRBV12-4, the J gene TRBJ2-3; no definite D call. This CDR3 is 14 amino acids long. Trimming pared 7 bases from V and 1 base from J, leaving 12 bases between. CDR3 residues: CASTPFPRTDTQYF. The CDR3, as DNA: TGTGCCAGCACCCCCTTTCCACGCACAGATACGCAGTATTTT.

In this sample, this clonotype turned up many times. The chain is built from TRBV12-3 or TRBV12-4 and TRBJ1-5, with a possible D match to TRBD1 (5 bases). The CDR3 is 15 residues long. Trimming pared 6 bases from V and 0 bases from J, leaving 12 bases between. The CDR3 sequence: CASRLGRNSNQPQHF. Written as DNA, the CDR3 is TGTGCCAGCAGATTGGGACGTAATAGCAATCAGCCCCAGCATTTT.

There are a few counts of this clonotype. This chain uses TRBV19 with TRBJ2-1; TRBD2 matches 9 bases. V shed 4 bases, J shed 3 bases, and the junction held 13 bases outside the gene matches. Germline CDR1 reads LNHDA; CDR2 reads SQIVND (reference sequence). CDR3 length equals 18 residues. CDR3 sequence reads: CASSRGLLAGGFYNEQFF. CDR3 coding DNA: TGTGCCAGTAGTAGGGGGCTTCTGGCGGGAGGGTTCTACAATGAGCAGTTCTTC.

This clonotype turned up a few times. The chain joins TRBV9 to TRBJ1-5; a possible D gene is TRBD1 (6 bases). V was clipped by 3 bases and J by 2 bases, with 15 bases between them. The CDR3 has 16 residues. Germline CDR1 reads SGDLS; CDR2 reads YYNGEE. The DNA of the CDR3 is TGTGCCAGCAGCGCCGGGACATGGGCGGGCAATCAGCCCCAGCATTTT. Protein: CASSAGTWAGNQPQHF.

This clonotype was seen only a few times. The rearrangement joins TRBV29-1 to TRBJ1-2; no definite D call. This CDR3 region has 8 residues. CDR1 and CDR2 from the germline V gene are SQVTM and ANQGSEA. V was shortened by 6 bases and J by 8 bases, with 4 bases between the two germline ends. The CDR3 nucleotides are TGCAGCGTCGGAGGCTACACCTTC. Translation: CSVGGYTF.

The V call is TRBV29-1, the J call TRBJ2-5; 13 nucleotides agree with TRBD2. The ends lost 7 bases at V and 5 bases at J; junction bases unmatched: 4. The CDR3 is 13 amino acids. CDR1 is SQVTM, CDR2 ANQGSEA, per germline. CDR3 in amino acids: CSAGLAGAETQYF. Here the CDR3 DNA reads TGCAGCGCCGGACTAGCGGGAGCTGAGACCCAGTACTTC.

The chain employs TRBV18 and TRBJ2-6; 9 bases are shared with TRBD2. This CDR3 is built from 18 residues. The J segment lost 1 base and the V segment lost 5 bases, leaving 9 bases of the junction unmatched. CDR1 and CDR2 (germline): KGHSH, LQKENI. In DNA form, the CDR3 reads TGTGCCAGCTCAACTACTAGCGGGTTAACGTCTGGGGCCAACGTCCTGACTTTC. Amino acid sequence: CASSTTSGLTSGANVLTF.

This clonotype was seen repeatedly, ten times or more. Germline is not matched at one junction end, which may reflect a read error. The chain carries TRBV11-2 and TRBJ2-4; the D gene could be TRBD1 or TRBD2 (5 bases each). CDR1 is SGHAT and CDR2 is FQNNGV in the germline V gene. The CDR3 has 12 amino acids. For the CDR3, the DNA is TGTGCCAGCAGCTCCTTGGGGTGGGACGAACACTTC. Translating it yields CASSSLGWDEHF.

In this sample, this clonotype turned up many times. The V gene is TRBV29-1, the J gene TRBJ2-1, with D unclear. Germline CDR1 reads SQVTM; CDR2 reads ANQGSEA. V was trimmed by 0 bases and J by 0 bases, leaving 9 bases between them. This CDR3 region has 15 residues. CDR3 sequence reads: CSVEDSLVSYNEQFF. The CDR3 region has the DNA TGCAGCGTTGAAGATTCCCTGGTCTCCTACAATGAGCAGTTCTTC.

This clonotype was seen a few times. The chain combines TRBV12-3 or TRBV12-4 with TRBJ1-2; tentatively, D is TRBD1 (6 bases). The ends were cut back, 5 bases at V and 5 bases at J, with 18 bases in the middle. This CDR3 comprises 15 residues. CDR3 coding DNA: TGTGCCAGCAGTCCCGGGGGCCGGACCCTTTATGGCTACACCTTC. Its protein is CASSPGGRTLYGYTF.

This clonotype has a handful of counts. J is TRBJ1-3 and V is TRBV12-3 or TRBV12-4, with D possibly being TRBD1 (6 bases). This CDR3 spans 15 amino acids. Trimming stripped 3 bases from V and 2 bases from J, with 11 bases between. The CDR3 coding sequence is TGTGCCAGCAGTTTTGGGGGGACAACTGGAAACACCATATATTTT. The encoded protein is CASSFGGTTGNTIYF.

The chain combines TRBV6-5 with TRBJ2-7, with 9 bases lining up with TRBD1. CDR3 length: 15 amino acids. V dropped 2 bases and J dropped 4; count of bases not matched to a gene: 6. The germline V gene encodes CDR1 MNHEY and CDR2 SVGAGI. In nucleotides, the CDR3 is TGTGCCAGCAGTTACCAGGGACAGGGAGTTTACGAGCAGTACTTC. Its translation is CASSYQGQGVYEQYF.

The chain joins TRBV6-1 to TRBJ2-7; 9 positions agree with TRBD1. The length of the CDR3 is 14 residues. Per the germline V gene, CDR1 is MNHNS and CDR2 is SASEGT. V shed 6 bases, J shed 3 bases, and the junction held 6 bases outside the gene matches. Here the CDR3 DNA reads TGTGCCAGCAGAACCGGGACAGGGATCTACGAGCAGTACTTC. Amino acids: CASRTGTGIYEQYF.

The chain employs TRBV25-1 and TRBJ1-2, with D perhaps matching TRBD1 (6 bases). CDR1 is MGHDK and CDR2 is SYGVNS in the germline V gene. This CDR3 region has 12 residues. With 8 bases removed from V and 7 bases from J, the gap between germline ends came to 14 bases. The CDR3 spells CASRQQGGGYTF. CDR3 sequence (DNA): TGTGCCAGCCGACAACAGGGAGGTGGCTACACCTTC.

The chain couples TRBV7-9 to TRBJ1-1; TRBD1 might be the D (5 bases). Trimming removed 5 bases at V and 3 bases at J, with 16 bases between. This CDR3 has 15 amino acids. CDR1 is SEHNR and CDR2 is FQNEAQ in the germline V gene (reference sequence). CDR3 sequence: CASSPSWGVDTEAFF. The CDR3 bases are TGTGCCAGCAGCCCTTCGTGGGGGGTCGACACTGAAGCTTTCTTT.

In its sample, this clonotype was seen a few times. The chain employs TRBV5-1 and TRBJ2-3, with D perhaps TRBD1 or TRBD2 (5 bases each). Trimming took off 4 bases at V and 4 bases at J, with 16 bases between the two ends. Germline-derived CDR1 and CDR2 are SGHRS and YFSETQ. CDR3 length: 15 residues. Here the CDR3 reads CASSIGETVADTQYF. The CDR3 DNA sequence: TGCGCCAGCAGCATAGGGGAGACGGTCGCAGATACGCAGTATTTT.

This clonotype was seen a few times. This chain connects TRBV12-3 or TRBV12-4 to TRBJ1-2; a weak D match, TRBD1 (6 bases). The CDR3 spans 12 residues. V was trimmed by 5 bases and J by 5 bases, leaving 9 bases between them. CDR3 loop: CASSLQGYGYTF. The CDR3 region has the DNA TGTGCCAGCAGTCTCCAGGGGTATGGCTACACCTTC.

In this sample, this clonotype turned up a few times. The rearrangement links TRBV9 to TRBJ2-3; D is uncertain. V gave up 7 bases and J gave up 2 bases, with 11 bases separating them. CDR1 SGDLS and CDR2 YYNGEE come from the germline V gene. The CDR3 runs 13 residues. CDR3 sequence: CASSMDHTDTQYF. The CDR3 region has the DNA TGTGCCAGCTCAATGGACCACACAGATACGCAGTATTTT.

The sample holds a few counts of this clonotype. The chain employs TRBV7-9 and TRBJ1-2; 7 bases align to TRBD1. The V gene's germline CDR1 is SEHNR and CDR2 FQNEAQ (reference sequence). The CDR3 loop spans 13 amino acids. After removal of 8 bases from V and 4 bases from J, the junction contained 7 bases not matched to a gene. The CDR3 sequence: CASHLRDSYGYTF. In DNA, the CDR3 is TGTGCCAGCCATCTCCGGGACAGCTATGGCTACACCTTC.

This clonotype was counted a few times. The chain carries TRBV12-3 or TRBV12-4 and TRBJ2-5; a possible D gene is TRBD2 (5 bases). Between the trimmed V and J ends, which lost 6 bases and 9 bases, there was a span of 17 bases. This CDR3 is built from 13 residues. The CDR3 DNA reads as TGTGCCAGCAGGAAAGGAGGACCCAAGGCCCAGTACTTC. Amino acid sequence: CASRKGGPKAQYF.

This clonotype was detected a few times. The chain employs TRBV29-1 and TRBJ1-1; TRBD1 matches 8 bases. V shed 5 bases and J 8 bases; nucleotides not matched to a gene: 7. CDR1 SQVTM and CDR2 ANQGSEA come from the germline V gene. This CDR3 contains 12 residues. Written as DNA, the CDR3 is TGCAGCGTTACGACAGGGGATAAGGAAGCTTTCTTT. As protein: CSVTTGDKEAFF.

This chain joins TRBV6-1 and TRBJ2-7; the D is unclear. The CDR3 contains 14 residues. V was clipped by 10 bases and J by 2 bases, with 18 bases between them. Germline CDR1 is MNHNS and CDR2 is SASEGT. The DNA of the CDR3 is TGTGCCACCACCAAGGGAAGGTTCACCTACGAGCAGTACTTC. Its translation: CATTKGRFTYEQYF.